The clone carrying this TCR beta chain was seen ten or more times. This CDR3 comprises 14 residues. The V gene lost 8 bases and the J gene lost 0 bases, with 12 bases spanning the gap. The germline CDR1 and CDR2 sequences are MNHEY and SMNVEV (reference sequence). This entry belongs to a study of shared clonotypes between healthy human individuals. Study-level information: Ranging from 18 to 49 in age, donors were a couple of women and three men.

Clones were read by immunoSEQ multiplex PCR, and TCRdb kept only the in-frame ones, dropping some. The sample lists about 1 million clones, approximately 70% occurring once. The sequenced material came from memory CD4+ T cells sorted from blood. Subset of the sample: CD45RA-negative fraction. The chain has TRBV27 and TRBJ2-3, with TRBD2 as a possible D gene (5 bases). The clonotype originates from a man aged 18 to 30 in good health. The DNA for the CDR3 is TGTGCCAGCGCCATCTCGGGGAGCACAGATACGCAGTATTTT. As protein: CASAISGSTDTQYF.